This TCR beta chain derives from a study of graft-versus-host responses after intestinal transplantation. Study as a whole: Recipients obtained multivisceral, liver-intestinal, or isolated intestinal transplants. Tacrolimus and steroids were given for about three years to all recipients after anti-thymocyte globulin induction.

Study-level points and caveats: Recipient marrow held GvH clones, some first seen in ileum or blood.

Concerning this clone itself: What it binds is unknown.

This table comes from immunoSEQ multiplex PCR, and its TCRdb copy is limited to in-frame clones, with some not included. The profile shows around 120,000 clones, 85% to 95% of them singletons. The sequenced sample was unstimulated CD4+ T cells sorted from spleen or lymph node cells, obtained before intestinal transplant. This sequence was found in a human donor who received an intestinal transplant.

The CDR3 sequence is CASGGSGEGTEAFF. DNA of the CDR3: TGTGCCAGCGGTGGATCCGGAGAGGGCACTGAAGCTTTCTTT. The V and J genes are TRBV6-6 and TRBJ1-1, with D hard to call. V lost 8 bases and J 4 bases, leaving 17 bases between the germline ends. Germline V lookup: CDR1 MNHNY, CDR2 SVGAGI (reference sequence). The CDR3 loop spans 14 amino acids.